Presented here are 25 T cell receptor beta chains from one specimen sequenced in a study of blood T cell repertoires in COVID-19. Sequenced by immunoSEQ multiplex PCR; TCRdb stores in-frame clones only, minus some. Among about 38,000 clones, about 88% were seen once, and the ten largest hold around 35%. The sample taken for sequencing was peripheral blood. Every receptor here comes from an older man with active COVID-19.

This sequence joins TRBV2 and TRBJ2-7, with D tentatively TRBD2 (6 bases). Per the germline V gene, CDR1 is SNHLY and CDR2 is FYNNEI. This CDR3 is 14 amino acids long. Trimming cost V 6 bases and J 2 bases, with 14 bases left between them. For the CDR3, the DNA is TGTGCCAGCAGCCTGGAGGGACTGACCTACGAGCAGTACTTC. Its translation is CASSLEGLTYEQYF.

The chain links TRBV9 to TRBJ1-4; D is ambiguous. Germline V gives CDR1 SGDLS, CDR2 YYNGEE. This CDR3 contains 15 residues. Trimming took off 3 bases at V and 2 bases at J, with 11 bases between the two ends. The CDR3 here is CASSATVGTNEKLFF. The CDR3 DNA reads TGTGCCAGCAGCGCCACGGTGGGCACTAATGAAAAACTGTTTTTT.

A single count supports this clone. The CDR3 region has the DNA TGTGCCAGCTCACCTCGAATCCCTAGAGGCGCTTTCTTT. Translating it yields CASSPRIPRGAFF. This chain joins TRBV18 and TRBJ1-1; D ambiguous. This CDR3 has 13 amino acids. Germline V gene data show CDR1 as KGHSH and CDR2 as LQKENI. V was clipped by 3 bases and J by 11 bases, with 16 bases between them.

The chain employs TRBV9 and TRBJ2-3; 8 bases are a match to TRBD1. The V gene's germline CDR1 is SGDLS and CDR2 YYNGEE. J gave up 1 base and V 0 bases, and 4 bases lay outside the gene matches. This CDR3 is built from 16 residues. CDR3 sequence: CASSVVGQGRTDTQYF. The DNA for the CDR3 is TGTGCCAGCAGCGTAGTCGGACAGGGCCGCACAGATACGCAGTATTTT. Complete variable domain (other parts from reference TRBV9 and TRBJ2-3): DSGVTQTPKHLITATGQRVTLRCSPRSGDLSVYWYQQSLDQGLQFLIQYYNGEERAKGNILERFSAQQFPDLHSELNLSSLELGDSALYFCASSVVGQGRTDTQYFGPGTRLTVL.

This rearrangement joins TRBV4-2 to TRBJ2-1, with 9 bases aligning to TRBD1. The CDR3 extends over 15 amino acids. The ends lost 5 bases at V and 6 bases at J; junction bases unmatched: 8. CDR1 is LGHNA, CDR2 YNFKEQ, per germline. In nucleotides, the CDR3 is TGTGCCAGCAGCGAAACCGGGACAGGGTTCAATGAGCAGTTCTTC. Translated: CASSETGTGFNEQFF.

The genes are TRBV3-1 (or the pseudogene TRBV3-2) and TRBJ2-5, with a tentative D call TRBD1 (6 bases). V gave up 4 bases and J gave up 2 bases, with 11 bases separating them. The CDR3 covers 14 residues. Germline V gene data show CDR1 as LGHDT and CDR2 as YNNKEL (reference sequence). The CDR3 nucleotides are TGTGCCAGCAGCCCCCCGGGACAACAAGAGACCCAGTACTTC. This translates into CASSPPGQQETQYF.

This clone was recorded once. CDR3: CASSQGTGGFEQYF. In DNA, the CDR3 is TGCGCCAGCAGCCAGGGGACAGGGGGTTTCGAGCAGTACTTC. This chain uses TRBV4-1 with TRBJ2-7, with TRBD1 identical over 11 bases. The CDR3 contains 14 residues. The V segment lost 3 bases and the J segment 6 bases; nucleotides outside the gene matches: 4. Germline values: CDR1 MGHRA, CDR2 YSYEKL.

The CDR3 spells CASSPAGTGRRIKHF. The DNA of the CDR3 is TGTGCCAGCAGCCCTGCCGGGACAGGGAGGAGGATTAAGCATTTT. V and J are TRBV6-2 or TRBV6-3 and TRBJ1-5; 9 bases map to TRBD1. CDR3 length: 15 amino acids. Germline values: CDR1 MNHEY, CDR2 SVGEGT. The V gene end was trimmed by 6 bases and the J gene end by 14 bases; junction bases not matched to a gene: 17.

This chain uses TRBV5-1 with TRBJ2-5; 7 bases align to TRBD1. CDR1 is SGHRS, CDR2 YFSETQ, per germline. With V trimmed by 4 bases and J by 7 bases, 13 bases remained unmatched. The CDR3 length is 15 residues. The CDR3 nucleotides are TGCGCCAGCAGCCCGAGACAGGGATCTACGGGGACCCAGTACTTC. Translating gives CASSPRQGSTGTQYF.

J is TRBJ2-1 and V is TRBV19, with D tentatively TRBD2 (6 bases). The germline gives CDR1 LNHDA, CDR2 SQIVND (reference sequence). CDR3 length: 15 amino acids. The V gene lost 3 bases and the J gene lost 6 bases, with 15 bases spanning the gap. The CDR3 region has the DNA TGTGCCAGTAGTATCTTCCTTGGGGGACTCAATGAGCAGTTCTTC. It yields the protein CASSIFLGGLNEQFF. Using reference TRBV19 and TRBJ2-1 for the parts outside the CDR3, the full variable domain is DGGITQSPKYLFRKEGQNVTLSCEQNLNHDAMYWYRQDPGQGLRLIYYSQIVNDFQKGDIAEGYSVSREKKESFPLTVTSAQKNPTAFYLCASSIFLGGLNEQFFGPGTRLTVL.

This chain joins TRBV7-2 and TRBJ2-5; D is perhaps TRBD2 (5 bases). The CDR3 is 14 residues long. V was shortened by 1 base and J by 5 bases, with 11 bases between the two germline ends. Per the germline V gene, CDR1 is SGHTA and CDR2 is FQGNSA. As DNA, the CDR3 is TGTGCCAGCAGCTTAGGTGGGAGTGGGGAGACCCAGTACTTC. Translation gives CASSLGGSGETQYF.

The rearrangement links TRBV2 to TRBJ2-7, with D maybe TRBD1 (6 bases). Germline V lookup: CDR1 SNHLY, CDR2 FYNNEI. With 2 bases removed from V and 2 bases from J, the gap between germline ends came to 10 bases. The CDR3 runs 14 residues. For the CDR3, the DNA is TGTGCCAGCAGTGAATTGGGGGCCGCCTACGAGCAGTACTTC. It yields the protein CASSELGAAYEQYF.

V usage is TRBV28 and J usage is TRBJ1-2; D remains ambiguous. The V and J ends lost 3 bases and 6 bases respectively, with 20 bases between them. The length of the CDR3 is 16 residues. The germline V gene encodes CDR1 MDHEN and CDR2 SYDVKM. CDR3 DNA: TGTGCCAGCAGTTTTCGAGGGCCGCCCGGCCGCCATGGCTACACCTTC. Its translation: CASSFRGPPGRHGYTF.

The rearrangement links TRBV18 to TRBJ2-7; D possibly corresponds to TRBD2 (5 bases). V gave up 0 bases and J gave up 7 bases, with 10 bases separating them. The CDR3 consists of 13 residues. CDR1 and CDR2 (germline): KGHSH, LQKENI. Here the CDR3 reads CASSPPRRWEQYF. In nucleotides, the CDR3 is TGTGCCAGCTCACCACCGCGGAGGTGGGAGCAGTACTTC. The variable domain in full, with the rest retrieved from reference TRBV18 and TRBJ2-7, is NAGVMQNPRHLVRRRGQEARLRCSPMKGHSHVYWYRQLPEEGLKFMVYLQKENIIDESGMPKERFSAEFPKEGPSILRIQQVVRGDSAAYFCASSPPRRWEQYFGPGTRLTVT.

The rearrangement joins TRBV7-9 to TRBJ2-1; 7 nucleotides match TRBD2. After removal of 5 bases from V and 0 bases from J, the junction contained 7 bases not matched to a gene. The CDR3 totals 16 residues. The V gene's germline CDR1 is SEHNR and CDR2 FQNEAQ (reference sequence). The CDR3 protein is CASSVTSRSSYNEQFF. CDR3 nucleotides: TGTGCCAGCAGCGTGACTAGCCGAAGCTCCTACAATGAGCAGTTCTTC.

The genes are TRBV7-2 and TRBJ1-5, with 8 bases fitting TRBD1. The CDR3 is 15 residues long. Looked up from germline, CDR1 is SGHTA and CDR2 is FQGNSA. Unmatched junction bases numbered 2, after V lost 4 bases and J lost 0 bases. DNA of the CDR3: TGTGCCAGCAGCTCTGGACAGGGTAGCAATCAGCCCCAGCATTTT. Amino acid sequence: CASSSGQGSNQPQHF.

CDR3 region: CASSQVSGSYTF. For the CDR3, the DNA is TGTGCCAGCAGCCAAGTTTCTGGCAGCTACACCTTC. The chain recombines TRBV3-1 (or the pseudogene TRBV3-2) with TRBJ1-2, with unresolved D. CDR3 size: 12 residues. Per the germline V gene, CDR1 is LGHDT and CDR2 is YNNKEL (reference sequence). Trimming pared 1 base from V and 9 bases from J, leaving 9 bases between.

This chain's CDR3 is CASSVTGTGVYGYTF. The CDR3 DNA follows: TGTGCCAGCAGCGTTACCGGGACAGGGGTCTATGGCTACACCTTC. The V and J genes are TRBV28 and TRBJ1-2; 10 bases agree with TRBD1. CDR1 and CDR2 from the germline V gene are MDHEN and SYDVKM. There are 15 residues in the CDR3. Trimming cost V 6 bases and J 4 bases; bases outside gene matches: 8.

The CDR3 DNA is TGCGCCAGCAGCTTGGCAAGCACCTCTACCTACGAGCAGTACTTC. This codes for CASSLASTSTYEQYF. V and J are TRBV5-1 and TRBJ2-7; D gene ambiguous. CDR3 length equals 15 residues. The germline V and J ends were trimmed by 0 bases and 2 bases, with 12 bases remaining between them. CDR1 is SGHRS and CDR2 is YFSETQ in the germline V gene.

The chain uses TRBV19 and TRBJ1-2; tentative D call: TRBD1 (6 bases). Germline V lookup: CDR1 LNHDA, CDR2 SQIVND (reference sequence). This CDR3 is built from 15 residues. The germline V and J ends were trimmed by 4 bases and 2 bases, with 14 bases remaining between them. CDR3 residues: CASSTHRVRNYGYTF. CDR3 DNA: TGTGCCAGTAGTACCCACAGGGTTAGAAACTATGGCTACACCTTC.

This clone was observed a handful of times. The V and J genes are TRBV6-6 and TRBJ1-5; D possibly corresponds to TRBD1 (5 bases). The CDR3 consists of 13 residues. The ends were cut back, 5 bases at V and 4 bases at J, with 9 bases in the middle. Per germline, CDR1 MNHNY and CDR2 SVGAGI (reference sequence). The CDR3 protein is CASSHRQNQPQHF. DNA for the CDR3: TGTGCCAGCAGTCACCGACAGAATCAGCCCCAGCATTTT.

This clone was seen once. The chain uses TRBV4-2 and TRBJ1-6; TRBD1 matches at 7 bases. CDR1 LGHNA and CDR2 YNFKEQ come from the germline V gene. With 1 base clipped from V and 4 bases from J, the junction kept 7 bases outside the gene matches. The CDR3 loop spans 17 amino acids. CDR3 region: CASSQVQGGVYNSPLHF. In DNA, the CDR3 is TGTGCCAGCAGCCAAGTTCAGGGGGGAGTATATAATTCACCCCTCCACTTT.

This chain joins TRBV5-4 and TRBJ2-2, with 8 bases fitting TRBD1. With V trimmed by 2 bases and J by 5 bases, 5 bases remained unmatched. CDR3 length: 15 amino acids. Germline loops: CDR1 SGHNT, CDR2 YYREEE (reference sequence). The CDR3 sequence: CASSFDRGTTGELFF. For the CDR3, the DNA is TGTGCCAGCAGCTTTGACAGGGGTACGACCGGGGAGCTGTTTTTT.

The chain joins TRBV4-3 to TRBJ1-4; 9 nucleotides line up with TRBD1. Looked up from germline, CDR1 is LGHNA and CDR2 is YSLEER. Trimming removed 3 bases from V and 7 bases from J; junction bases left unmatched: 12. CDR3 length: 17 amino acids. CDR3 DNA: TGCGCCAGCAGCCAGCATCCGGGACAGGGAGGGGGTGAAAAACTGTTTTTT. It encodes CASSQHPGQGGGEKLFF.

The chain recombines TRBV15 with TRBJ1-2, with D unresolved. Germline V gene data show CDR1 as LNHNV and CDR2 as YYDKDF (reference sequence). Trimming took off 1 base at V and 0 bases at J, with 6 bases between the two ends. CDR3 length: 14 amino acids. The CDR3 DNA reads TGTGCCACCAGCAGAGGAGGAGCTAACTATGGCTACACCTTC. Encoded protein: CATSRGGANYGYTF.